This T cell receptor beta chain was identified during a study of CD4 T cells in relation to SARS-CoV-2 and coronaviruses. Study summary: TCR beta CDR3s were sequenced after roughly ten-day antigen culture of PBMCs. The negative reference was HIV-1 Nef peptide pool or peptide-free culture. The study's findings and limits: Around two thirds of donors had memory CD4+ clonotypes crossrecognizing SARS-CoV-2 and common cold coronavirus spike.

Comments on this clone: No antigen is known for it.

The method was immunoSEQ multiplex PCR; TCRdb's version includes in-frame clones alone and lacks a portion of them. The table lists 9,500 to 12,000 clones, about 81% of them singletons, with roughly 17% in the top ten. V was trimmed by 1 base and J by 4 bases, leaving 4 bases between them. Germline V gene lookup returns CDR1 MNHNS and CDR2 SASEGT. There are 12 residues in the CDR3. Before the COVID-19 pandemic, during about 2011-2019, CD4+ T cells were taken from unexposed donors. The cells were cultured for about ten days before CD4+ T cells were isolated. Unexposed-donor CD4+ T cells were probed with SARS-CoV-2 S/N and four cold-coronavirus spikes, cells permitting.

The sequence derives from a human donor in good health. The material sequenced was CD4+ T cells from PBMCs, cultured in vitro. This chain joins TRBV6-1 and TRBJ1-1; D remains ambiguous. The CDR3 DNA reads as TGTGCCAGCAGTGAAGAGGGCACTGAAGCTTTCTTT. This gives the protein CASSEEGTEAFF.